This TCR beta chain was captured in a study of T cell clonality in common variable immunodeficiency. The germline V gene has CDR1 SGHTA and CDR2 FQGNSA. V shed 5 bases and J shed 5 bases, with 12 bases lying between them. CDR3 size: 14 residues. This clone was seen more than once but under ten times. Its cognate antigen is unknown. The CDR3 goes on 3 residues after the read ends, and that part is filled in from the germline J gene. General study results and limits: In common variable immunodeficiency, TCR beta chains reportedly carried fewer deletions and N-nucleotide insertions.

CVID and control samples used equivalent genomic DNA input. Data came from immunoSEQ multiplex PCR; TCRdb stores just in-frame clones and leaves some out. Singletons are absent from the sample, which has approximately 38,000 clones. The source of this sequence is a human donor with common variable immunodeficiency. Material: peripheral blood mononuclear cells. The chain links TRBV7-2 to TRBJ1-4, with D possibly TRBD1 on 5 matching bases. The CDR3 protein is CASSPGLINEKLFF. The CDR3 bases that were read are TGTGCCAGCAGCCCGGGACTGATAAATGAAAAA.